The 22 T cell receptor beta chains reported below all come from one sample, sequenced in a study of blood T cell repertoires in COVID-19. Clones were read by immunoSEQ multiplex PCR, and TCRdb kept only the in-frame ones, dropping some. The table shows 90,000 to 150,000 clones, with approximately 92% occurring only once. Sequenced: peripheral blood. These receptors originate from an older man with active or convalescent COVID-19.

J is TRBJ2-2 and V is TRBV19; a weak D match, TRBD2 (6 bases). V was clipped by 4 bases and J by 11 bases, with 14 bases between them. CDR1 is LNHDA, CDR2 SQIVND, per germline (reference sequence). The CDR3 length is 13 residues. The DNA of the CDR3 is TGTGCCAGTAGTACCTACGGGGGTGACGAGCTGTTTTTT. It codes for CASSTYGGDELFF. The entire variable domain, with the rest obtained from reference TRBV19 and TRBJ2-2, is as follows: DGGITQSPKYLFRKEGQNVTLSCEQNLNHDAMYWYRQDPGQGLRLIYYSQIVNDFQKGDIAEGYSVSREKKESFPLTVTSAQKNPTAFYLCASSTYGGDELFFGEGSRLTVL.

CDR3: CASSVGQDNYNEQFF. CDR3 nucleotide sequence: TGTGCCAGCAGCGTAGGTCAGGACAACTACAATGAGCAGTTCTTC. The chain is built from TRBV9 and TRBJ2-1, with TRBD1 as a possible D gene (5 bases). Trimming left V 0 bases short and J 3 bases short, with 10 bases between. Germline-derived CDR1 and CDR2 are SGDLS and YYNGEE. This CDR3 comprises 15 residues.

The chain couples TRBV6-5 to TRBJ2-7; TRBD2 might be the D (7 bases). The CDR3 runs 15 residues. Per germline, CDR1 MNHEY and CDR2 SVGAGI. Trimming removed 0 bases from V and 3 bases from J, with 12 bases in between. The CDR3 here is CASSYSGGRGYEQYF. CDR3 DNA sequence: TGTGCCAGCAGTTACTCGGGGGGGCGAGGCTACGAGCAGTACTTC.

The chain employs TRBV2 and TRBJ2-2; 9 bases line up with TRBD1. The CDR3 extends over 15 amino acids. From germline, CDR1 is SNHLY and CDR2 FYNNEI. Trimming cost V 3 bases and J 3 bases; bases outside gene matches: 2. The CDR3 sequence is CASSETGGYTGELFF. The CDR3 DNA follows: TGTGCCAGCAGTGAGACAGGGGGGTACACCGGGGAGCTGTTTTTT.

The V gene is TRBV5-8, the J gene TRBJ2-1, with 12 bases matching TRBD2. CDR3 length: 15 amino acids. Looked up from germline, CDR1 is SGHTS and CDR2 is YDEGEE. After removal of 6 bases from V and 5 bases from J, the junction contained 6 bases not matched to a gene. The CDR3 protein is CASTPGLAGHNEQFF. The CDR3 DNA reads TGTGCCAGCACCCCGGGACTAGCGGGCCACAATGAGCAGTTCTTC.

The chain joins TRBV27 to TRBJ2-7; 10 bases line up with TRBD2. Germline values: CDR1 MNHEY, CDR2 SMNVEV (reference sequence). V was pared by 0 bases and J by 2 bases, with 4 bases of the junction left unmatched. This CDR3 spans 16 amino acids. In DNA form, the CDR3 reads TGTGCCAGCAGTTTATCGGGGGGACTAGCGCCCTACGAGCAGTACTTC. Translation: CASSLSGGLAPYEQYF.

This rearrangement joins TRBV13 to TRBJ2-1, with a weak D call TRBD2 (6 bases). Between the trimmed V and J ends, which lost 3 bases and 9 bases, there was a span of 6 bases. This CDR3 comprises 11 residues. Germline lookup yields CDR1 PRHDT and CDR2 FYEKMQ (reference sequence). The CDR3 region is CASSFGGEQFF. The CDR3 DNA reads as TGTGCCAGCAGCTTCGGGGGTGAGCAGTTCTTC.

CDR3 in DNA: TGTGCCAGCAGTACGCAGGGGGTTAATAATTCACCCCTCCACTTT. Residues: CASSTQGVNNSPLHF. The chain is built from TRBV6-5 and TRBJ1-6; 7 bases agree with TRBD1. This CDR3 has 15 amino acids. The V gene's germline CDR1 is MNHEY and CDR2 SVGAGI. The J segment lost 5 bases and the V segment lost 5 bases, leaving 6 bases of the junction unmatched.

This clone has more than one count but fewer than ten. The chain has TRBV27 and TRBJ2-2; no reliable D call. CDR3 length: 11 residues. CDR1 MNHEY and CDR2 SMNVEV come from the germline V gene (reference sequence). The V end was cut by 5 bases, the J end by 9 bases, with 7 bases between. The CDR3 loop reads CASSPQRELFF. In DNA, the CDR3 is TGTGCCAGCAGTCCCCAGAGGGAGCTGTTTTTT.

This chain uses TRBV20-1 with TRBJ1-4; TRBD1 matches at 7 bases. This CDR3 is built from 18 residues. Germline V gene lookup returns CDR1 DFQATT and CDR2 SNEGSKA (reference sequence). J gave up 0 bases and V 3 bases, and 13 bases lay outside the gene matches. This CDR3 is CSASLWVPGQTTNEKLFF. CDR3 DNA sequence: TGCAGTGCTAGTTTGTGGGTTCCGGGACAGACAACTAATGAAAAACTGTTTTTT.

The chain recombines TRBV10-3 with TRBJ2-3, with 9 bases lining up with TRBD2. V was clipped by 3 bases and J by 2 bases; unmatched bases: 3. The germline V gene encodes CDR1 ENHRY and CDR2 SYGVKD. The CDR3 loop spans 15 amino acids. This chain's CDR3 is CAISDLAGSTDTQYF. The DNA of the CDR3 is TGTGCCATCAGTGACCTAGCGGGATCCACAGATACGCAGTATTTT.

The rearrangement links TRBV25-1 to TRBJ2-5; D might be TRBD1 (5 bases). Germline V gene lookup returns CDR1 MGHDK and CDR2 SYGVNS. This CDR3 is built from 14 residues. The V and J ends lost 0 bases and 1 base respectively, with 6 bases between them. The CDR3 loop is CASSEYRAQETQYF. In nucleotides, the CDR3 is TGTGCCAGCAGTGAATACAGGGCCCAAGAGACCCAGTACTTC. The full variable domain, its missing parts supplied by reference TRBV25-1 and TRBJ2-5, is EADIYQTPRYLVIGTGKKITLECSQTMGHDKMYWYQQDPGMELHLIHYSYGVNSTEKGDLSSESTVSRIRTEHFPLTLESARPSHTSQYLCASSEYRAQETQYFGPGTRLLVL.

In DNA, the CDR3 is TGTGCCAGCTCGGTTGGCCTAGCGGGGGGTCCTAGACCTCAGGAGCAGTTCTTC. This encodes CASSVGLAGGPRPQEQFF. The chain is built from TRBV7-2 and TRBJ2-1, with 11 bases lining up with TRBD2. CDR3 length: 18 amino acids. Germline CDR1 is SGHTA and CDR2 is FQGNSA. Unmatched junction bases numbered 22, after V lost 8 bases and J lost 10 bases.

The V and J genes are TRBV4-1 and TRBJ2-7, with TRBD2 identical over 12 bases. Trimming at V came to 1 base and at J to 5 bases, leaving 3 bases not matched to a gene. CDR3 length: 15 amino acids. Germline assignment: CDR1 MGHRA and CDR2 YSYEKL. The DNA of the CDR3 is TGCGCCAGCAGCCAAGTGCGGACTAGCGGGAACGAGCAGTACTTC. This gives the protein CASSQVRTSGNEQYF.

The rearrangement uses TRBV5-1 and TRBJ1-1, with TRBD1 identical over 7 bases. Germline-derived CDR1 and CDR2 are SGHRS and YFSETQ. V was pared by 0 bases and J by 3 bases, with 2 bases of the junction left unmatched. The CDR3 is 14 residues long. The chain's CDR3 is CASSLAGGDTEAFF. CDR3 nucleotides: TGCGCCAGCAGCTTGGCAGGGGGAGACACTGAAGCTTTCTTT.

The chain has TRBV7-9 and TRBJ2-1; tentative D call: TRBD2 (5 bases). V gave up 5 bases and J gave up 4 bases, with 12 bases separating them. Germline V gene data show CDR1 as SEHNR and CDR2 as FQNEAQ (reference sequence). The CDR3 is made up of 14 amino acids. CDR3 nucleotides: TGTGCCAGCAGCCCCTCGGGGAGATACAATGAGCAGTTCTTC. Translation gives CASSPSGRYNEQFF.

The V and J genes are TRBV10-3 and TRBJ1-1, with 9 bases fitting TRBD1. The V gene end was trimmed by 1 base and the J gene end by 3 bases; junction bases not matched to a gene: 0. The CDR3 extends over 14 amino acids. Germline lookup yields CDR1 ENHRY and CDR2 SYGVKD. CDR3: CAISEWDRDTEAFF. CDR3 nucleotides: TGTGCCATCAGTGAGTGGGACAGGGACACTGAAGCTTTCTTT.

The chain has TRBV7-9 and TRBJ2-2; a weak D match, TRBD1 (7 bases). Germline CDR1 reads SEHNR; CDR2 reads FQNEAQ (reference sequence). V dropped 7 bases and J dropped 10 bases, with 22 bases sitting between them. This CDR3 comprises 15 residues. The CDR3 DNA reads TGTGCCAGCAAAAAGGAGGGGGCCTACTCCCCGGAGCTGTTTTTT. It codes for CASKKEGAYSPELFF.

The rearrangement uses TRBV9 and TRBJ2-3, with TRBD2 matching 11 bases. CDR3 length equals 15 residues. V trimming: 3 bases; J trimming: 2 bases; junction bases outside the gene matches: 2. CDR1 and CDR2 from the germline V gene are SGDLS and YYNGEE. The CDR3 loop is CASSGSGRVTDTQYF. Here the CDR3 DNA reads TGTGCCAGCAGCGGTAGCGGGAGGGTCACAGATACGCAGTATTTT. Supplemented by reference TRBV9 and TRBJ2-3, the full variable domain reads DSGVTQTPKHLITATGQRVTLRCSPRSGDLSVYWYQQSLDQGLQFLIQYYNGEERAKGNILERFSAQQFPDLHSELNLSSLELGDSALYFCASSGSGRVTDTQYFGPGTRLTVL.

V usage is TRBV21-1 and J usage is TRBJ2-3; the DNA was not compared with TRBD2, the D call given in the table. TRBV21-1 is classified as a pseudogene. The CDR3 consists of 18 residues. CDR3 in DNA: TGTGCCAGCAGCAAAGAGCCTAGCGGTGACGCTGGCCAAGATACGCAGTATTTT. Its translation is CASSKEPSGDAGQDTQYF.

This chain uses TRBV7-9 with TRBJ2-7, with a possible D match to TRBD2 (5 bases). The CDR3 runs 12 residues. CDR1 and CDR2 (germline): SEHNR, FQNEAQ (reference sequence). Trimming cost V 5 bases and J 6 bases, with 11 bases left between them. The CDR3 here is CASSLGIFEQYF. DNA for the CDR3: TGTGCCAGCAGCCTCGGGATTTTCGAGCAGTACTTC.

In DNA, the CDR3 is TGTGCCAGCCGACAGGGGTACCGCGGGCTTGGAGCTTTCTTT. Its protein product is CASRQGYRGLGAFF. This chain connects TRBV5-8 to TRBJ1-1, with 8 positions matching TRBD1. Germline V CDR1 and CDR2: SGHTS, YDEGEE. The CDR3 sequence is 14 residues long. V dropped 7 bases and J dropped 10; count of bases not matched to a gene: 15.